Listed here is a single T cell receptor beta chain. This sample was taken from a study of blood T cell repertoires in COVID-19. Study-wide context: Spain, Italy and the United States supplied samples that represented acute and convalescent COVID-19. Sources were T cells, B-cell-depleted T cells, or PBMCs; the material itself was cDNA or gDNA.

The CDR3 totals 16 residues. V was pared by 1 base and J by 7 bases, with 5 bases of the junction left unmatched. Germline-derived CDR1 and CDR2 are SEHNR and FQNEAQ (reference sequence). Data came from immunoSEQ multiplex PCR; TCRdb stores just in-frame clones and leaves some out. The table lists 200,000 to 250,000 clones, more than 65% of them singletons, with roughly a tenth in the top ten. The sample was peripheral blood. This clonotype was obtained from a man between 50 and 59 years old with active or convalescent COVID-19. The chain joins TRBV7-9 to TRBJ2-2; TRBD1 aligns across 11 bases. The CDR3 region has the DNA TGTGCCAGCAGCTTAGGTCGGACAGGGGGCTTCGGGGAGCTGTTTTTT. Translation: CASSLGRTGGFGELFF.